Here is one TCR beta chain with its context. Antigen unknown. Trimming at V came to 4 bases and at J to 2 bases, leaving 6 bases not matched to a gene. The germline gives CDR1 MNHEY, CDR2 SMNVEV (reference sequence). The CDR3 loop spans 15 amino acids. The data were produced by immunoSEQ multiplex PCR, yet TCRdb's version contains in-frame clones alone and is incomplete. Of 100,000 to 150,000 clones in the sample, about 92% are singletons; the top ten hold approximately 0.99%. This record belongs to a study of OX40 agonist ivuxolimab in advanced cancers. Study results and caveats: On average, CD8+ T cells showed a greater number of expanded clones than CD4+.

The origin of this receptor is an adult with an advanced solid tumor such as melanoma, head and neck, liver or kidney cancer. The sample here was CD4+ or CD8+ T cells sorted from blood, taken in a trial of the OX40 agonist ivuxolimab. The chain is built from TRBV27 and TRBJ1-1; 8 bases are shared with TRBD1. The CDR3: CASSSGGQGNTEAFF. In DNA form, the CDR3 reads TGTGCCAGCAGTTCGGGTGGACAGGGCAACACTGAAGCTTTCTTT.